Below, 28 T cell receptor beta chains from the same sample are listed, as sequenced in a study of cytomegalovirus exposure and HLA in healthy donors. This PCR relied on a set of 60 Vbeta primers and 13 Jbeta primers. Profiled with immunoSEQ multiplex PCR; TCRdb holds only in-frame clones, not every one. The sample has 150,000 to 200,000 clones, under 80% seen once; the top ten hold about 3.2%. The source material was PBMCs. All receptors come from a man between 40 and 49 years old in good health and CMV-seronegative.

V and J are TRBV6-5 and TRBJ2-2; 7 nucleotides match TRBD2. V was clipped by 11 bases and J by 1 base; unmatched bases: 10. Germline V CDR1 and CDR2: MNHEY, SVGAGI. CDR3 length: 15 residues. The CDR3 loop is CAVIGASGNTGELFF. The CDR3 DNA sequence: TGTGCCGTTATAGGGGCTAGCGGGAACACCGGGGAGCTGTTTTTT.

This clone was seen a single time. The V and J genes are TRBV25-1 and TRBJ2-1; D is possibly TRBD1 (5 bases). There are 13 residues in the CDR3. V gave up 6 bases and J gave up 10 bases, with 16 bases separating them. Germline values: CDR1 MGHDK, CDR2 SYGVNS. CDR3 DNA sequence: TGTGCCAGCAGAGGGGCGGCGACTGGCGAGCAGTTCTTC. The encoded protein is CASRGAATGEQFF.

The chain has TRBV25-1 and TRBJ2-7; D gene uncertain. V gave up 6 bases and J gave up 9 bases, with 12 bases separating them. CDR1 and CDR2 (germline): MGHDK, SYGVNS. The CDR3 extends over 11 amino acids. This CDR3 is CASRATTAQYF. Here the CDR3 DNA reads TGTGCCAGCAGAGCAACTACCGCGCAGTACTTC.

The CDR3, as DNA: TGCGCCAGCAGCCGGGGGACAGGGGACTATGGCTACACCTTC. Translation: CASSRGTGDYGYTF. The V and J genes are TRBV5-1 and TRBJ1-2; 10 bases are shared with TRBD1. This CDR3 spans 14 amino acids. The germline V gene has CDR1 SGHRS and CDR2 YFSETQ. Germline trimming cut 4 bases from V and 3 bases from J; bases unmatched to any gene: 3.

The chain joins TRBV28 to TRBJ2-7; tentatively, D is TRBD1 (6 bases). Trimming removed 5 bases from V and 3 bases from J, with 11 bases in between. Germline CDR1 MDHEN, CDR2 SYDVKM. The CDR3 totals 13 residues. The CDR3 DNA sequence: TGTGCCAGCAGTACCACAGGGTTCTACGAGCAGTACTTC. Encoded protein: CASSTTGFYEQYF. The complete variable domain, with remaining parts taken from reference TRBV28 and TRBJ2-7, reads DVKVTQSSRYLVKRTGEKVFLECVQDMDHENMFWYRQDPGLGLRLIYFSYDVKMKEKGDIPEGYSVSREKKERFSLILESASTNQTSMYLCASSTTGFYEQYFGPGTRLTVT.

The rearrangement links TRBV19 to TRBJ1-1; D uncertain. Germline values: CDR1 LNHDA, CDR2 SQIVND (reference sequence). Trimming cost V 3 bases and J 1 base, with 6 bases left between them. CDR3 length: 13 amino acids. As DNA, the CDR3 is TGTGCCAGTAGTATTCGGGAGAACACTGAAGCTTTCTTT. Translating it yields CASSIRENTEAFF.

The V gene is TRBV5-6, the J gene TRBJ2-1; 9 nucleotides match TRBD1. The CDR3 is made up of 15 amino acids. CDR1 and CDR2 (germline): SGHDT, YYEEEE. The trim removed 4 bases at V and 2 bases at J, leaving 4 bases unmatched. The CDR3 loop reads CASSLRDRAYNEQFF. CDR3 DNA: TGTGCCAGCAGCCTCCGGGACAGGGCCTACAATGAGCAGTTCTTC.

The chain recombines TRBV4-2 with TRBJ1-2; D remains ambiguous. Germline V gives CDR1 LGHNA, CDR2 YNFKEQ. The CDR3 spans 13 residues. V gave up 0 bases and J gave up 6 bases, with 8 bases separating them. The DNA for the CDR3 is TGTGCCAGCAGCCAAGACGGTTTGAATGGCTACACCTTC. This gives the protein CASSQDGLNGYTF.

The genes are TRBV6-1 and TRBJ1-1; the match to TRBD1 covers 8 bases. With 3 bases clipped from V and 8 bases from J, the junction kept 5 bases outside the gene matches. Germline loops: CDR1 MNHNS, CDR2 SASEGT. This CDR3 has 13 amino acids. The DNA for the CDR3 is TGTGCCAGCAGTGACAGGGGGCGAGGGGAAGCTTTCTTT. It encodes CASSDRGRGEAFF.

The chain recombines TRBV7-2 with TRBJ2-3; the D gene is possibly TRBD1 (6 bases). This CDR3 spans 14 amino acids. Deletions cut 3 bases from V and 6 bases from J, with 13 bases between. Germline CDR1 and CDR2: SGHTA and FQGNSA. This chain's CDR3 is CASSFNRAGDTQYF. The CDR3 coding sequence is TGTGCCAGCAGCTTTAACAGGGCCGGGGATACGCAGTATTTT.

The chain couples TRBV7-2 to TRBJ2-7; 13 bases map to TRBD2. The V gene end was trimmed by 5 bases and the J gene end by 12 bases; junction bases not matched to a gene: 7. Germline V gives CDR1 SGHTA, CDR2 FQGNSA. CDR3 length equals 13 residues. The CDR3 loop is CASSPGLAGVVYF. CDR3 DNA sequence: TGTGCCAGCAGCCCCGGACTAGCGGGAGTGGTGTACTTC.

The V gene is TRBV5-4, the J gene TRBJ2-5; weak D call: TRBD1 (6 bases). V lost 3 bases and J 2 bases, leaving 17 bases between the germline ends. The CDR3 has 16 amino acids. In germline, CDR1 is SGHNT, CDR2 YYREEE (reference sequence). The CDR3 DNA is TGTGCCAGCAGCTGGGGGATAATGGGGGCTCAAGAGACCCAGTACTTC. As protein: CASSWGIMGAQETQYF.

The DNA for the CDR3 is TGTGCCAGCAGTTACCCCTCACAGGGGGCGACTGAAAAACTGTTTTTT. Its translation: CASSYPSQGATEKLFF. The rearrangement uses TRBV6-5 and TRBJ1-4; TRBD1 aligns across 9 bases. Losses at the gene ends were 2 bases for V and 7 bases for J; bases not matched to a gene: 8. CDR3 length: 16 amino acids. The germline CDR1 and CDR2 sequences are MNHEY and SVGAGI.

The chain employs TRBV28 and TRBJ2-5; no clear D. The CDR3 loop spans 11 amino acids. V was pared by 4 bases and J by 4 bases, with 4 bases between. Germline-derived CDR1 and CDR2 are MDHEN and SYDVKM. CDR3 in amino acids: CASSYRETQYF. The CDR3, as DNA: TGTGCCAGCAGTTATAGAGAGACCCAGTACTTC.

This chain links TRBV5-6 with TRBJ2-5; TRBD1 agrees at 7 bases. The tail of the sequence fits TRBJ2-7 better, so the J call may be wrong. The CDR3 covers 15 residues. CDR1 SGHDT and CDR2 YYEEEE come from the germline V gene. In DNA form, the CDR3 reads TGTGCCAGCAGCACCTTACAGGGGATGTCGCTCGAGCAGTACTTC. Protein sequence: CASSTLQGMSLEQYF.

V and J are TRBV7-9 and TRBJ1-1; TRBD1 agrees at 7 bases. Germline V CDR1 and CDR2: SEHNR, FQNEAQ (reference sequence). The CDR3 totals 15 residues. After removal of 5 bases from V and 1 base from J, the junction contained 7 bases not matched to a gene. CDR3 DNA sequence: TGTGCCAGCAGCCTAGGAAGGACAGGGAACACTGAAGCTTTCTTT. It translates to CASSLGRTGNTEAFF.

The chain is built from TRBV6-5 and TRBJ2-3, with TRBD1 matching over 11 bases. From germline, CDR1 is MNHEY and CDR2 SVGAGI. CDR3 length: 14 residues. J gave up 6 bases and V 6 bases, and 5 bases lay outside the gene matches. The CDR3 DNA is TGTGCCAGCAGCGGGACAGGGGGTTTCGATACGCAGTATTTT. Protein sequence: CASSGTGGFDTQYF.

This rearrangement joins TRBV7-3 to TRBJ1-1; 7 bases match TRBD1. The germline V gene has CDR1 SGHTA and CDR2 FQGTGA. J was trimmed by 4 bases and V by 1 base; bases with no gene match: 9. This CDR3 has 16 amino acids. The chain's CDR3 is CASSLMGQSGGTEAFF. The CDR3 region has the DNA TGTGCCAGCAGCTTAATGGGACAGAGTGGGGGCACTGAAGCTTTCTTT. The whole variable domain, remainder taken from reference TRBV7-3 and TRBJ1-1, is GAGVSQTPSNKVTEKGKYVELRCDPISGHTALYWYRQSLGQGPEFLIYFQGTGAADDSGLPNDRFFAVRPEGSVSTLKIQRTERGDSAVYLCASSLMGQSGGTEAFFGQGTRLTVV.

The chain combines TRBV18 with TRBJ2-5; D ambiguous. Deletions cut 2 bases from V and 3 bases from J, with 7 bases between. The CDR3 runs to 13 residues. Germline-derived CDR1 and CDR2 are KGHSH and LQKENI. Here the CDR3 DNA reads TGTGCCAGCTCACCAACGGTGGAAGAGACCCAGTACTTC. Translation: CASSPTVEETQYF.

The chain couples TRBV27 to TRBJ1-1; 11 bases match TRBD1. This CDR3 spans 14 amino acids. The trim removed 5 bases at V and 7 bases at J, leaving 6 bases unmatched. The germline gives CDR1 MNHEY, CDR2 SMNVEV (reference sequence). CDR3 sequence (DNA): TGTGCCAGCAGTAGCCGGGACAGGGGGTATGAAGCTTTCTTT. Translated: CASSSRDRGYEAFF.

The chain combines TRBV7-6 with TRBJ2-1, with 10 bases lining up with TRBD2. The CDR3 is 18 residues long. Germline values: CDR1 SGHVS, CDR2 FNYEAQ. V was pared by 4 bases and J by 4 bases, with 13 bases of the junction left unmatched. The CDR3 loop is CASSSRPSLAGEYNEQFF. The CDR3 coding sequence is TGTGCCAGCAGCTCCCGGCCCTCTCTAGCGGGAGAGTACAATGAGCAGTTCTTC.

The chain recombines TRBV7-2 with TRBJ2-7; 11 bases align to TRBD2. The CDR3 runs to 15 residues. V gave up 5 bases and J gave up 9 bases; unmatched junction bases: 12. Germline CDR1 reads SGHTA; CDR2 reads FQGNSA. CDR3 sequence: CASSQRSGGEYRQYF. In DNA form, the CDR3 reads TGTGCCAGCAGCCAACGTAGCGGGGGGGAGTACCGGCAGTACTTC.

V is TRBV4-2 and J is TRBJ2-2, with a tentative D call TRBD2 (5 bases). Trimming left V 3 bases short and J 2 bases short, with 22 bases between. The CDR3 loop spans 19 amino acids. Germline CDR1 and CDR2: LGHNA and YNFKEQ. Here the CDR3 reads CASSHSGFGVGVNTGELFF. CDR3 nucleotide sequence: TGTGCCAGCAGCCACTCGGGTTTTGGTGTGGGAGTTAACACCGGGGAGCTGTTTTTT.

The chain recombines TRBV6-5 with TRBJ1-6; D possibly corresponds to TRBD1 (5 bases). V gave up 8 bases and J gave up 1 base, with 12 bases separating them. The length of the CDR3 is 15 residues. In germline, CDR1 is MNHEY, CDR2 SVGAGI. CDR3 DNA sequence: TGTGCCAGCCTTATACGACAGTCCTATAATTCACCCCTCCACTTT. It translates to CASLIRQSYNSPLHF.

V usage is TRBV4-1 and J usage is TRBJ2-1, with 9 bases that match TRBD1. This CDR3 comprises 17 residues. Germline V CDR1 and CDR2: MGHRA, YSYEKL. With V trimmed by 2 bases and J by 9 bases, 14 bases remained unmatched. CDR3 sequence: CASSQRRTGASWGEQFF. As DNA, the CDR3 is TGCGCCAGCAGCCAAAGAAGGACAGGGGCCTCTTGGGGTGAGCAGTTCTTC.

The chain recombines TRBV5-4 with TRBJ2-1; 8 bases are a match to TRBD2. CDR1 is SGHNT, CDR2 YYREEE, per germline (reference sequence). Trimming took 0 bases from V and 0 from J; bases not matched to a gene: 5. The CDR3 is made up of 17 amino acids. CDR3 sequence: CASSLVGGGSSYNEQFF. The DNA for the CDR3 is TGTGCCAGCAGCTTGGTCGGGGGGGGGAGCTCCTACAATGAGCAGTTCTTC. The full variable domain, rest sourced from reference TRBV5-4 and TRBJ2-1, is ETGVTQSPTHLIKTRGQQVTLRCSSQSGHNTVSWYQQALGQGPQFIFQYYREEENGRGNFPPRFSGLQFPNYSSELNVNALELDDSALYLCASSLVGGGSSYNEQFFGPGTRLTVL.

The V gene is TRBV5-6, the J gene TRBJ1-2, with 8 bases aligning to TRBD1. This CDR3 spans 14 amino acids. CDR1 SGHDT and CDR2 YYEEEE come from the germline V gene. J gave up 9 bases and V 0 bases, and 7 bases lay outside the gene matches. The CDR3 reads CASSLAQGARSYTF. CDR3 DNA: TGTGCCAGCAGCTTGGCTCAGGGGGCAAGAAGCTACACCTTC.

This rearrangement joins TRBV7-8 to TRBJ2-2; 8 bases map to TRBD1. J gave up 6 bases and V 5 bases, and 8 bases lay outside the gene matches. Germline values: CDR1 SGHVS, CDR2 FQNEAQ. The CDR3 extends over 15 amino acids. The CDR3 reads CASSRTGKGPGELFF. The CDR3 DNA reads as TGTGCCAGCAGCCGGACAGGGAAAGGACCCGGGGAGCTGTTTTTT. Looking up the rest from reference TRBV7-8 and TRBJ2-2 gives the full variable domain: GAGVSQSPRYKVAKRGQDVALRCDPISGHVSLFWYQQALGQGPEFLTYFQNEAQLDKSGLPSDRFFAERPEGSVSTLKIQRTQQEDSAVYLCASSRTGKGPGELFFGEGSRLTVL.